This TCR beta chain was found in a study of CD8 T cells in Susac syndrome. Random hexamers were used to reverse transcribe roughly 0.5 to 1 ug of RNA. TCRdb re-called the immunoSEQ multiplex PCR reads with MiXCR, one entry per CDR3 protein. The table includes approximately 120,000 distinct CDR3 sequences, about 96% detected once. V was clipped by 2 bases and J by 5 bases; unmatched bases: 11. This CDR3 region has 17 residues. Germline assignment: CDR1 SGHTA and CDR2 FQGNSA. Sequencing was done on a sample of CD4+ T cells from PBMCs. V gene TRBV7-2 combines with J gene TRBJ2-5; TRBD2 agrees at 10 bases. The TCR was taken from a human donor in good health. CDR3 nucleotide sequence: TGTGCCAGCAGCTTAACCGCTAGCGGGAGTGGTGTGGAGACCCAGTACTTC. This translates into CASSLTASGSGVETQYF.